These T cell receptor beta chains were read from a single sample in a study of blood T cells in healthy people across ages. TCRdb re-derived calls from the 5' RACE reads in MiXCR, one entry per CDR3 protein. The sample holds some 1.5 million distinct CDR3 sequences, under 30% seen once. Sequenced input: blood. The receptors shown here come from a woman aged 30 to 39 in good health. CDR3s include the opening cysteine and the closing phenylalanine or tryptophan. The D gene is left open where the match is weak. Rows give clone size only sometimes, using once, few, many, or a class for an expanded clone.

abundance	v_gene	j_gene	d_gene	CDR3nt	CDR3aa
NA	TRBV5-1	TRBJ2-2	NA	TGCGCCAGCAGCTTGGCCGGCGCTCCGAACACCGGGGAGCTGTTTTTT	CASSLAGAPNTGELFF
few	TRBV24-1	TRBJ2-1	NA	TGTGCCACCAGTGCCCCTCGAGGACGCTCAGAGGATGAGCAGTTCTTC	CATSAPRGRSEDEQFF
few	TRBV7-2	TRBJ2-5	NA	TGTGCCAGCAGCAGTACAGGGCTCACTCAAGAGACCCAGTACTTC	CASSSTGLTQETQYF
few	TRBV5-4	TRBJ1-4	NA	TGTGCCAGCAGCACCTGGGGGGTAGGGGGAAAACTGTTTTTT	CASSTWGVGGKLFF
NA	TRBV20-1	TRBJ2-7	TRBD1	TGCAGTGCTAGAGATCCCCGGGACAGGCCCTCCTACGAGCAGTACTTC	CSARDPRDRPSYEQYF
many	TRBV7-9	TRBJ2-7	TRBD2	TGTGCCAGCAGCTTAGCCGGCGGCCTAGCGGGAGGCGACGAGCAGTACTTC	CASSLAGGLAGGDEQYF
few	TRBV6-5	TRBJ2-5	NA	TGTGCCAGCAGTTACTCGCTTAGACAAGAGACCCAGTACTTC	CASSYSLRQETQYF
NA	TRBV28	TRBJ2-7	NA	TGTGCCAGCAGCCCCCTGGGGGGCCACGGGTACGAGCAGTACTTC	CASSPLGGHGYEQYF
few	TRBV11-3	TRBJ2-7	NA	TGTGCCAGCAGCTTAGGCAGAGCTACATCCTACGAGCAGTACTTC	CASSLGRATSYEQYF
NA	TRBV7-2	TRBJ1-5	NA	TGTGCCAGCAGCTCGACTTGGACGGCTCAGGGGCCCCAGCATTTT	CASSSTWTAQGPQHF
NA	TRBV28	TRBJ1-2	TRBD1	TGTGCCAGCAGGGGGGCTCGTGCGTTCCCTTCACAGGGGCCCGCTAACTATGGCTACACCTTC	CASRGARAFPSQGPANYGYTF
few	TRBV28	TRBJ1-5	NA	TGTGCCAGCAGTTTATCTGGGGGACTGGGCAATCAGCCCCAGCATTTT	CASSLSGGLGNQPQHF
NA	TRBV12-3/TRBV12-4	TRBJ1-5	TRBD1	TGTGCCAGTAGTTCTGACAGGGGTGATAGCAATCAGCCCCAGCATTTT	CASSSDRGDSNQPQHF
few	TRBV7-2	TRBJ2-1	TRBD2	TGTGCCAGCAGCCCATGGGGGGGTGAGCAGTTCTTC	CASSPWGGEQFF
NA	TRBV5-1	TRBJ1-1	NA	TGCGCCAGCAGCTTGTGGGGGAATAATGAAGCTTTCTTT	CASSLWGNNEAFF
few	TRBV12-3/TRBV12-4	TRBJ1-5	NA	TGTGCCAGCAGTTTTAAGGGGAGTCAGCCCCAGCATTTT	CASSFKGSQPQHF
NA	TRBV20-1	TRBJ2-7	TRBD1	TGCAGTGCCGTGGGGACACGGGACAGGGGGCTGTATGAGCAGTACTTC	CSAVGTRDRGLYEQYF
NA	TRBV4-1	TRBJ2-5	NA	TGCGCCAGCAGCCAAGTCGGGGCGACAGTACAATACTTC	CASSQVGATVQYF
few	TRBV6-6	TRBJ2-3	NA	TGTGCCAGCAGTTACTCCTTCCCTAAGGCAGATACGCAGTATTTT	CASSYSFPKADTQYF
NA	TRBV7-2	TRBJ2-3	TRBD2	TGTGCCAGCAGCCCCCGACTAGGTAGCGGGAGGGGCGCAGATACGCAGTATTTT	CASSPRLGSGRGADTQYF
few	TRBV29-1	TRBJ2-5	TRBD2	TGCAGCGTTGATGCCCGGACGGGAAGCGGGGGGGCGGAAGAGACCCAGTACTTC	CSVDARTGSGGAEETQYF
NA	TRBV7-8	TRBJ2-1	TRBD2	TGTGCCGGCAGCTTAGTGCCGGGACTAGCGGGAAGCAATGAGCAGTTCTTC	CAGSLVPGLAGSNEQFF
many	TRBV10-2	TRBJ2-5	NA	TGCGCCAGCAGTGAGTCCCAAGAGACCCAGTACTTC	CASSESQETQYF
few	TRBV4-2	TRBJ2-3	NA	TGTGCCAGCAGCCAAAGCAGGGGCAGCACAGATACGCAGTATTTT	CASSQSRGSTDTQYF
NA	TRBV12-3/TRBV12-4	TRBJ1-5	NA	TGTGCCAGCAGAGACCGGGACAACAATCAGCCCCAGCATTTT	CASRDRDNNQPQHF
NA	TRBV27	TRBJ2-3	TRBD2	TGTGCCAGCATACCGGGGGGTGGGGCAGATACGCAGTATTTT	CASIPGGGADTQYF
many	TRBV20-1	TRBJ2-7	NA	TGCAGTGCTCTACATGGGACCTACGAGCAGTACTTC	CSALHGTYEQYF
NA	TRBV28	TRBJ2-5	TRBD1	TGTGCCAGCAGTTTATCGCAGGGACAGGGGGCGTACTTC	CASSLSQGQGAYF
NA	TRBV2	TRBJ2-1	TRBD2	TGTGCCAGCCAGAGGACTAGCCGTACCCTAAATGAGCAGTTCTTC	CASQRTSRTLNEQFF
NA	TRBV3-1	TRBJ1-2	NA	TGTGCCAGCAGCCAAGTTGGCATTTCTAACTATGGCTACACCTTC	CASSQVGISNYGYTF
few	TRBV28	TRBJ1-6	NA	TGTGCCAGCAAAGCGACGACGGTCTCACCCCTCCACTTT	CASKATTVSPLHF